The rows below give T cell receptor beta chains drawn from one sample of a study of T-cell reconstitution after alpha-beta-depleted transplantation in children. TCRdb used MiXCR to reprocess the PCR reads, holding one entry per CDR3 protein. The data show under 400,000 distinct CDR3 sequences, roughly 21% seen once. The input for sequencing was PBMCs, mostly from graft donor cells, taken 180 days after TCRalphabeta/CD19-depleted stem cell transplant. The receptors shown here come from a male patient younger than 18 who had a stem cell transplant for acute lymphoblastic leukemia, so the T cells may come from the graft donor. Both conserved end residues are trimmed from each CDR3. Each record gives: J gene, CDR3 length, D gene, V gene, CDR3 protein. A D gene is named only where the DNA matches it firmly.

J gene: TRBJ2-7; CDR3 length: 14; D gene: -; V gene: TRBV5-1; CDR3 protein: ASSLGPTRRNYEQY
J gene: TRBJ2-3; CDR3 length: 14; D gene: TRBD2; V gene: TRBV13; CDR3 protein: ASSPLAGGPTDTQY
J gene: TRBJ2-3; CDR3 length: 17; D gene: -; V gene: TRBV5-1; CDR3 protein: ASRRRSGTRYPYTDTQY
J gene: TRBJ2-7; CDR3 length: 10; D gene: -; V gene: TRBV2; CDR3 protein: ASSGMRYEQY
J gene: TRBJ2-2; CDR3 length: 15; D gene: -; V gene: TRBV7-6; CDR3 protein: ASSLVDRLQNTGELF
J gene: TRBJ2-7; CDR3 length: 12; D gene: -; V gene: TRBV11-2; CDR3 protein: ASSQGQGPYEQY
J gene: TRBJ1-1; CDR3 length: 12; D gene: -; V gene: TRBV6-1; CDR3 protein: ASSDLTGRTEAF
J gene: TRBJ2-7; CDR3 length: 14; D gene: -; V gene: TRBV11-2; CDR3 protein: ASSLSGGKGAYEQY
J gene: TRBJ2-7; CDR3 length: 10; D gene: -; V gene: TRBV5-1; CDR3 protein: ASSSYLYEQY
J gene: TRBJ2-7; CDR3 length: 12; D gene: -; V gene: TRBV18; CDR3 protein: ASSPLDSFYEQY
J gene: TRBJ2-1; CDR3 length: 11; D gene: -; V gene: TRBV5-1; CDR3 protein: ASSSNRPREQF
J gene: TRBJ2-3; CDR3 length: 13; D gene: -; V gene: TRBV3-1; CDR3 protein: ASSQRLAHTDTQY
J gene: TRBJ2-7; CDR3 length: 12; D gene: TRBD2; V gene: TRBV20-1; CDR3 protein: SAHTSGGSYEQY
J gene: TRBJ1-2; CDR3 length: 10; D gene: -; V gene: TRBV5-5; CDR3 protein: ASSFAVNGYT
J gene: TRBJ2-3; CDR3 length: 10; D gene: -; V gene: TRBV5-4; CDR3 protein: ASSLGPTAQY
J gene: TRBJ1-2; CDR3 length: 12; D gene: -; V gene: TRBV5-1; CDR3 protein: ASSLDPGYYGYT
J gene: TRBJ2-5; CDR3 length: 12; D gene: -; V gene: TRBV2; CDR3 protein: ATIASSGPETQY
J gene: TRBJ1-2; CDR3 length: 12; D gene: TRBD1; V gene: TRBV20-1; CDR3 protein: SARGTGRPYGYT
J gene: TRBJ1-4; CDR3 length: 14; D gene: -; V gene: TRBV12-3/TRBV12-4; CDR3 protein: ASSPTVGGGAEKLF